The TCR beta chain described here comes from a study of graft-versus-host responses after intestinal transplantation. Study overall: All recipients were given anti-thymocyte globulin induction, and tacrolimus and steroids were then administered for 3 to 4 years. The study's findings and limits: Some GvH clones appeared in ileal mucosa or blood before recipient bone marrow. Allografts from individuals with graft-donor T cell macrochimerism displayed high graft-versus-host to host-versus-graft clonal ratios. Declining HvG levels early post-transplant were linked to peak circulating GvH clone levels.

Using immunoSEQ multiplex PCR, the repertoire was profiled, and TCRdb retains in-frame clones only, with some absent. The repertoire holds more than 20,000 clones, less than 85% seen once, with 1.1% in the top ten. Germline V CDR1 and CDR2: SGHKS, YYEKEE (reference sequence). The CDR3 covers 16 residues. The V gene lost 0 bases and the J gene lost 2 bases, with 15 bases spanning the gap. Notes on this clone: The antigen is not known.

The source material was PBMCs, sampled approximately four weeks after intestinal transplant. The chain carries TRBV5-5 and TRBJ2-7; D perhaps matches TRBD1 (6 bases). The origin of this receptor is a human patient who received an intestinal transplant, so some T cells may come from the graft donor. The CDR3 sequence is CASSLVGGEPTYEQYF. Written as DNA, the CDR3 is TGTGCCAGCAGCTTGGTAGGGGGTGAACCTACCTACGAGCAGTACTTC.